This TCR beta chain was sequenced in a study of blood T cell repertoires in COVID-19. Trimming took 0 bases from V and 5 from J, leaving 12 bases between them. Germline CDR1 SGHRS, CDR2 YFSETQ. The CDR3 runs to 15 residues. Assay: immunoSEQ multiplex PCR; the TCRdb copy retains only in-frame clones and omits some. The sample lists about 99,000 clones, roughly 80% occurring once. The gene calls are TRBV5-1 and TRBJ2-1; a possible D gene is TRBD1 (5 bases). Sequencing used peripheral blood. This receptor was identified in a man in his 60s with acute or convalescent COVID-19. The CDR3 DNA reads as TGCGCCAGCAGCTTGGTAGGTCTCAGGGACAATGAGCAGTTCTTC. Its translation: CASSLVGLRDNEQFF.